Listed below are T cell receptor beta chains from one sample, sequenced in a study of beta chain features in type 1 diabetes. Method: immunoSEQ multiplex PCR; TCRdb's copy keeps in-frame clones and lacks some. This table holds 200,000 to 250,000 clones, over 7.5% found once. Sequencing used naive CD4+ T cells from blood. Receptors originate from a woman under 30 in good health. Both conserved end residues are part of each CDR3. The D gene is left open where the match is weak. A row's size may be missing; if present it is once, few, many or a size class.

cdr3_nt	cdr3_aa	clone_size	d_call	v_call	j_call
TGTGCCTGGAGCCAAGGACAGATACGGTATCAGCCCCAGCATTTT	CAWSQGQIRYQPQHF	few	.	TRBV30	TRBJ1-5
TGTGCCAGCTCACCACAGGGGGATCAGCCCCAGCATTTT	CASSPQGDQPQHF	few	.	TRBV18	TRBJ1-5
TGTGCCAGCAGTGTACGCAGGGGCTATGAGCAGTTCTTC	CASSVRRGYEQFF	few	.	TRBV6-1	TRBJ2-1
TGTGCCAGCAGCGGGCCAACAGGTGGCACTGAAGCTTTCTTT	CASSGPTGGTEAFF	.	.	TRBV5-4	TRBJ1-1
TGCGCCAGCAGCTTGGCCTTAGCGGAAGACAATGAGCAGTTCTTC	CASSLALAEDNEQFF	.	.	TRBV5-1	TRBJ2-1
TGTGCCAGCAGCCTAGGACAGGGAGGCGAGCAGTACTTC	CASSLGQGGEQYF	.	TRBD1	TRBV5-4	TRBJ2-7
TGCGCCAGCAGCACCCGACAGGGTCTTTCTCCCCAGTACTTC	CASSTRQGLSPQYF	.	TRBD1	TRBV5-1	TRBJ2-5
TGTGCCAGCAGCTTCGGACAGGGCGCCGGGGAGCTGTTTTTT	CASSFGQGAGELFF	few	TRBD1	TRBV7-2	TRBJ2-2
TGTGCCAGCAGCCTCAGGGGGAACACTGAAGCTTTCTTT	CASSLRGNTEAFF	few	.	TRBV7-9	TRBJ1-1
TGTGCCACTCAAAGGGCTAGCGGGAGCGAGAGTGAGCAGTACTTC	CATQRASGSESEQYF	.	TRBD2	TRBV2	TRBJ2-7
TGTGCCAGCAGTGAGGGGGGGTTGAACTATGGCTACACCTTC	CASSEGGLNYGYTF	.	.	TRBV6-1	TRBJ1-2
TGCAGCGTTAGAGCGGGAGAGGACAACGAGCAGTACTTC	CSVRAGEDNEQYF	many	TRBD2	TRBV29-1	TRBJ2-7
TGTGCCAGCAGGCCCGGGAACTATAATTCACCCCTCCACTTT	CASRPGNYNSPLHF	once	.	TRBV6-5	TRBJ1-6
TGTGCCAGCAGCATCGGACTATTACCCAATGAGCAGTTCTTC	CASSIGLLPNEQFF	few	.	TRBV11-1	TRBJ2-1
TGTGCCAGCAGCTTAGGGCAGCCGGGGGTTGAAGCTTTCTTT	CASSLGQPGVEAFF	once	.	TRBV7-8	TRBJ1-1
TGCGCCAGCAGCTTGACTAGCGGGACCTACAATGAGCAGTTCTTC	CASSLTSGTYNEQFF	few	TRBD2	TRBV5-1	TRBJ2-1
TGTGCCACCAGCAGAGGGTCAGGGTCTGGAAACACCATATATTTT	CATSRGSGSGNTIYF	few	.	TRBV15	TRBJ1-3
TGCGCCAGCAGTCAATCCCCCGACCGACAGGGGGCTTTTAATTTTATTCGGTTCTTC	CASSQSPDRQGAFNFIRFF	.	TRBD1	TRBV23-1	TRBJ2-1
TGTGCCAGCAGCTTTACAGGGGCTTCTGGCTACACCTTC	CASSFTGASGYTF	.	TRBD1	TRBV5-6	TRBJ1-2
TGCGCCAGCAGCTTGGATCTAGCGGGAGGTTCCACAGATACGCAGTATTTT	CASSLDLAGGSTDTQYF	few	TRBD2	TRBV5-1	TRBJ2-3
TGCGCCAGCAGCTTGGGGGTGGGGGCGAACACTGAAGCTTTCTTT	CASSLGVGANTEAFF	.	.	TRBV5-1	TRBJ1-1
TGTGCCAGCGGGGACAGGGGAAGGAGCTACACCTTC	CASGDRGRSYTF	few	TRBD1	TRBV2	TRBJ1-2
TGTGCCAGCAATTACAGGGGGCCCGTGAACACTGAAGCTTTCTTT	CASNYRGPVNTEAFF	.	TRBD1	TRBV27	TRBJ1-1
TGCAGTGCTTATAGTTGGGAGCAGTTCTTC	CSAYSWEQFF	few	.	TRBV20-1	TRBJ2-1
TGTGCCAGCAGTTACACAGGGAGCGGGGGAGAGACCCAGTACTTC	CASSYTGSGGETQYF	.	TRBD2	TRBV6-5	TRBJ2-5
TGTGCCAGCAGTTTCGGTAGCGGGAGGGCAGATACGCAGTATTTT	CASSFGSGRADTQYF	.	TRBD2	TRBV28	TRBJ2-3
TGCAGCGTCCTATCCCCAGGGACATCTGGAAACACCATATATTTT	CSVLSPGTSGNTIYF	few	.	TRBV29-1	TRBJ1-3
TGTGCCAGCAGTGAAGGCCCGAGGAGCGGGAGGAACAATGAGCAGTTCTTC	CASSEGPRSGRNNEQFF	.	TRBD2	TRBV6-1	TRBJ2-1
TGTGCCAGCAGCGTAGGGGCCCTTGGGGCCAACGTCCTGACTTTC	CASSVGALGANVLTF	.	.	TRBV9	TRBJ2-6
TGCGCCAGCAGCGAAAGGACAGGGGGCGCCGAGCAGTACTTC	CASSERTGGAEQYF	.	TRBD1	TRBV5-1	TRBJ2-7
TGCGCCAGCAGCTTGGTCTCAGGGGCGGTTGGCTACACCTTC	CASSLVSGAVGYTF	.	.	TRBV5-1	TRBJ1-2
TGTGCCAGCAGCGTAGGCGGGGTAAGAGAGCAGTTCTTC	CASSVGGVREQFF	few	.	TRBV9	TRBJ2-1
TGTGCCAGCAGTGAAGCCGGGGGGGGCAATCAGCCCCAGCATTTT	CASSEAGGGNQPQHF	few	.	TRBV6-1	TRBJ1-5
TGTGCCAGCAGCTTAGCGTCAGTAAACCAAGAGACCCAGTACTTC	CASSLASVNQETQYF	.	.	TRBV7-9	TRBJ2-5
TGCGCCAGCAGCTTGGCCGGACAGGGCTCGTCCCCCAACTATGGCTACACCTTC	CASSLAGQGSSPNYGYTF	few	TRBD1	TRBV5-1	TRBJ1-2
TGTGCCAGCAGCTCTAATACCGGGGAGCTGTTTTTT	CASSSNTGELFF	.	.	TRBV6-5	TRBJ2-2
TGCGCCAGCAAGGAAGCGGGAGGCCCCCAAGCCAAAAACATTCAGTACTTC	CASKEAGGPQAKNIQYF	.	TRBD2	TRBV5-1	TRBJ2-4
TGTGCCTGGAGGGACAGGGGCACAGGCTACACCTTC	CAWRDRGTGYTF	many	TRBD1	TRBV30	TRBJ1-2
TGTGCCAGCAGCCCAGGTTCTTCTGGAAACACCATATATTTT	CASSPGSSGNTIYF	few	.	TRBV7-3	TRBJ1-3
TGCGCCAGCAGCGGGACTAGCAGCGGTAACACCGGGGAGCTGTTTTTT	CASSGTSSGNTGELFF	few	TRBD2	TRBV5-1	TRBJ2-2
TGTGCCAGCACCATGGGCGGGGTGAACACCGGGGAGCTGTTTTTT	CASTMGGVNTGELFF	.	.	TRBV6-5	TRBJ2-2
TGTGCCAGCAGCTTTTACAGGGGGAGCGAGCAGTACTTC	CASSFYRGSEQYF	few	TRBD1	TRBV11-2	TRBJ2-7
TGCGCCAGCAGCTTGGGTCCCCAGGTGGGTTTGTTGGATGAGCAGTTCTTC	CASSLGPQVGLLDEQFF	.	.	TRBV5-1	TRBJ2-1
TGTGCCAGCAGCTTGGAATACCCGACAGTAAACACTGAAGCTTTCTTT	CASSLEYPTVNTEAFF	few	.	TRBV5-4	TRBJ1-1
TGTGCCAGCAGTGTACGGGGGGGGAACACTGAAGCTTTCTTT	CASSVRGGNTEAFF	few	.	TRBV6-1	TRBJ1-1
TGTGCCAGCAGCCAAACAGCGAACACTGAAGCTTTCTTT	CASSQTANTEAFF	.	.	TRBV5-4	TRBJ1-1
TGCGCCAGCAGCCTTCTTCCAATTCGCCGGACTAGCGGCACAGATACGCAGTATTTT	CASSLLPIRRTSGTDTQYF	.	TRBD2	TRBV4-1	TRBJ2-3
TGTGCCATCAGTGAGAACGGGGGAAGTAGGCTGAATCAGCCCCAGCATTTT	CAISENGGSRLNQPQHF	.	.	TRBV10-3	TRBJ1-5
TGTGCCGGGGGGAGCGAAAGAACCCACAATGAGCAGTTCTTC	CAGGSERTHNEQFF	few	.	TRBV2	TRBJ2-1
TGTGCCAGCAGCTTAAGCGGGAGCACAGATACGCAGTATTTT	CASSLSGSTDTQYF	many	.	TRBV7-9	TRBJ2-3
TGCGCCAGCAGCCAAGTAATTTCTTCGGTTACCTACGAGCAGTACTTC	CASSQVISSVTYEQYF	.	.	TRBV4-1	TRBJ2-7
TGCAGCGTGGAGGACAGGGGGCTGGAAAAACTGTTTTTT	CSVEDRGLEKLFF	.	TRBD1	TRBV29-1	TRBJ1-4
TGTGCCAGCAGCACGGGACACTTCTACACCTTC	CASSTGHFYTF	.	.	TRBV2	TRBJ1-2
TGTGCCAGCTCTATCGACAGGGGGCGGCCGAGCCAGCCCCAGCATTTT	CASSIDRGRPSQPQHF	.	TRBD1	TRBV18	TRBJ1-5
TGTGCCAGCAGCAATGGACAGGTGAGCTACGAGCAGTACTTC	CASSNGQVSYEQYF	few	TRBD1	TRBV9	TRBJ2-7
TGTGCCACCAGCAGTCACCGGGACAGGGGGCGAGTGGGAAAGGATACGCAGTATTTT	CATSSHRDRGRVGKDTQYF	few	TRBD1	TRBV15	TRBJ2-3
TGTGCCAGCAGCTTCTCAGGACTAGCGACCACCGGGGAGCTGTTTTTT	CASSFSGLATTGELFF	few	TRBD2	TRBV5-5	TRBJ2-2